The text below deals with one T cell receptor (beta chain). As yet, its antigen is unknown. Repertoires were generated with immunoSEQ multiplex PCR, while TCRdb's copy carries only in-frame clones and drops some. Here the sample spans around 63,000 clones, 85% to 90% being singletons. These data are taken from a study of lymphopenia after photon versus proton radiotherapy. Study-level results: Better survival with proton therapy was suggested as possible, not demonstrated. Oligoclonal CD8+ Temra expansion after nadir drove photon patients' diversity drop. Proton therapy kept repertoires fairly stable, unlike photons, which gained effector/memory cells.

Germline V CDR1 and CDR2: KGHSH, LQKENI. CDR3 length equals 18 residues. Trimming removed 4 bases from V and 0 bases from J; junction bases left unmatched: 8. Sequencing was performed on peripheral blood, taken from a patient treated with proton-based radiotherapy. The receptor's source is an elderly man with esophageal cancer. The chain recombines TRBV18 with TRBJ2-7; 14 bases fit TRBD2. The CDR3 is CASSRPPGTSGSSYEQYF. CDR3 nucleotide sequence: TGTGCCAGCTCACGACCCCCCGGGACTAGCGGGAGCTCCTACGAGCAGTACTTC.